The 32 T cell receptor beta chains in this list originate from one sample, sequenced in a study of shared clonotypes between healthy human individuals. Profiled with immunoSEQ multiplex PCR; TCRdb holds only in-frame clones, not every one. The sample consists of a few million clones, approximately 96% of them appearing once. The sample consisted of naive CD4+ T cells sorted from blood. Subset denoted: CD45RA+ positively selected. These receptors came from a man in his late teens or twenties in good health.

V is TRBV7-9 and J is TRBJ2-2, with D possibly being TRBD2 (5 bases). The CDR3 totals 16 residues. Trimming removed 7 bases at V and 7 bases at J, with 22 bases between. Germline V gene lookup returns CDR1 SEHNR and CDR2 FQNEAQ (reference sequence). The CDR3 nucleotides are TGTGCCAGCACCCACGATAGCGCCCGAGGAGGCGGGGAGCTGTTTTTT. Residues: CASTHDSARGGGELFF.

The chain links TRBV4-1 to TRBJ2-7; 13 positions match TRBD2. Trimming cost V 0 bases and J 3 bases; bases outside gene matches: 11. Germline V gives CDR1 MGHRA, CDR2 YSYEKL. The CDR3 is made up of 19 amino acids. Written as DNA, the CDR3 is TGCGCCAGCAGCCAAGAGTTGGGGACTAGCGGGACTTCTCTCTACGAGCAGTACTTC. It translates to CASSQELGTSGTSLYEQYF.

In regard to this clone: Other DNA variants within this sample encode the same CDR3. V usage is TRBV20-1 and J usage is TRBJ2-5; D not certain. The CDR3 sequence is 11 residues long. In germline, CDR1 is DFQATT, CDR2 SNEGSKA (reference sequence). Trimming removed 1 base at V and 5 bases at J, with 5 bases between. As DNA, the CDR3 is TGCAGTGCTAGAGCCCCGGAGACCCAGTACTTC. Protein product: CSARAPETQYF.

This chain connects TRBV27 to TRBJ2-3, with D hard to call. CDR1 is MNHEY, CDR2 SMNVEV, per germline (reference sequence). The V gene lost 5 bases and the J gene lost 3 bases, with 6 bases spanning the gap. The CDR3 extends over 12 amino acids. CDR3 sequence (DNA): TGTGCCAGCAGTACCCAAACAGATACGCAGTATTTT. This encodes CASSTQTDTQYF.

J is TRBJ1-1 and V is TRBV10-2, with unresolved D. CDR1 WSHSY and CDR2 SAAADI come from the germline V gene. V was pared by 7 bases and J by 1 base, with 7 bases between. The CDR3 contains 12 residues. For the CDR3, the DNA is TGCGCCAGCAAATGGGGGAACACTGAAGCTTTCTTT. Its protein product is CASKWGNTEAFF.

This chain links TRBV10-3 with TRBJ1-1; the match to TRBD1 covers 7 bases. J gave up 4 bases and V 4 bases, and 6 bases lay outside the gene matches. Germline lookup yields CDR1 ENHRY and CDR2 SYGVKD. The CDR3 consists of 14 residues. CDR3 nucleotides: TGTGCCATCAGTGTTGGACAGGTTGGCACTGAAGCTTTCTTT. It encodes CAISVGQVGTEAFF.

The rearrangement links TRBV6-6 to TRBJ1-1; no definite D call. Looked up from germline, CDR1 is MNHNY and CDR2 is SVGAGI (reference sequence). The CDR3 totals 12 residues. V gave up 4 bases and J gave up 5 bases, with 8 bases separating them. The CDR3 protein is CASSWGLTEAFF. For the CDR3, the DNA is TGTGCCAGCAGTTGGGGTTTGACTGAAGCTTTCTTT.

The gene calls are TRBV28 and TRBJ1-1; D uncertain. Germline CDR1 MDHEN, CDR2 SYDVKM. The CDR3 sequence is 12 residues long. V lost 5 bases and J 6 bases, leaving 10 bases between the germline ends. CDR3 DNA sequence: TGTGCCAGCAGTGTAGCGACCTCTGAAGCTTTCTTT. As protein: CASSVATSEAFF.

The J gene is TRBJ1-1, the V gene TRBV7-9; weak D call: TRBD1 (5 bases). Trimming removed 5 bases from V and 0 bases from J, with 10 bases in between. The CDR3 is 14 amino acids. Germline CDR1 reads SEHNR; CDR2 reads FQNEAQ (reference sequence). The CDR3 is CASSLTVLNTEAFF. For the CDR3, the DNA is TGTGCCAGCAGCCTGACAGTCCTGAACACTGAAGCTTTCTTT.

This CDR3 reads CASSRTAYEQYF. The CDR3 nucleotides read TGTGCCAGCAGCCGGACAGCCTACGAGCAGTACTTC. V usage is TRBV28 and J usage is TRBJ2-7, with a weak D call TRBD1 (6 bases). V lost 6 bases and J lost 2, with 8 bases in between. The CDR3 is 12 amino acids. CDR1 MDHEN and CDR2 SYDVKM come from the germline V gene.

The gene calls are TRBV2 and TRBJ2-7; D could derive from TRBD1 or TRBD2 (5 bases each). The V gene lost 3 bases and the J gene lost 4 bases, with 19 bases spanning the gap. The germline CDR1 and CDR2 sequences are SNHLY and FYNNEI. This CDR3 spans 16 amino acids. The CDR3 loop is CASSDILRVGTYEQYF. Written as DNA, the CDR3 is TGTGCCAGCAGTGATATCTTGCGGGTAGGGACGTACGAGCAGTACTTC. Based on the CDR3 plus reference TRBV2 and TRBJ2-7, the full variable domain is EPEVTQTPSHQVTQMGQEVILRCVPISNHLYFYWYRQILGQKVEFLVSFYNNEISEKSEIFDDQFSVERPDGSNFTLKIRSTKLEDSAMYFCASSDILRVGTYEQYFGPGTRLTVT.

This clone occurred once. The rearrangement links TRBV4-1 to TRBJ2-3, with D hard to call. The germline V gene has CDR1 MGHRA and CDR2 YSYEKL. Trimming took off 0 bases at V and 3 bases at J, with 7 bases between the two ends. This CDR3 is 14 amino acids long. In DNA, the CDR3 is TGCGCCAGCAGCCAAGATCTGCCTACAGATACGCAGTATTTT. This gives the protein CASSQDLPTDTQYF.

The chain links TRBV6-5 to TRBJ1-4; D ambiguous. This CDR3 comprises 13 residues. Germline values: CDR1 MNHEY, CDR2 SVGAGI. V was shortened by 2 bases and J by 10 bases, with 11 bases between the two germline ends. The CDR3 region is CASSYGTPGKLFF. The DNA of the CDR3 is TGTGCCAGCAGTTACGGTACCCCCGGAAAACTGTTTTTT.

CDR3 sequence reads: CASSVSIGDEQFF. CDR3 coding DNA: TGTGCCAGCTCAGTTAGCATCGGGGATGAGCAGTTCTTC. V gene TRBV18 combines with J gene TRBJ2-1; D is perhaps TRBD2 (5 bases). The CDR3 extends over 13 amino acids. Germline V lookup: CDR1 KGHSH, CDR2 LQKENI. Trimming left V 5 bases short and J 8 bases short, with 13 bases between. Together with reference TRBV18 and TRBJ2-1, the CDR3 gives the full variable domain: NAGVMQNPRHLVRRRGQEARLRCSPMKGHSHVYWYRQLPEEGLKFMVYLQKENIIDESGMPKERFSAEFPKEGPSILRIQQVVRGDSAAYFCASSVSIGDEQFFGPGTRLTVL.

Of note for this clone: The sample holds other DNA sequences that translate to the same CDR3. The V gene is TRBV12-5, the J gene TRBJ2-7, with D hard to call. This CDR3 has 12 residues. Germline values: CDR1 LGHNT, CDR2 FRNRAP. V was cut by 2 bases and J by 4 bases, with 6 bases left in between. As DNA, the CDR3 is TGTGCTAGTGGTTTGACGCCGTACGAGCAGTACTTC. Translated, it gives CASGLTPYEQYF.

The rearrangement links TRBV28 to TRBJ1-2, with D hard to call. Trimming cost V 6 bases and J 0 bases, with 2 bases left between them. The CDR3 contains 11 residues. Germline CDR1 MDHEN, CDR2 SYDVKM. CDR3 amino acids: CASRANYGYTF. CDR3 sequence (DNA): TGTGCCAGCAGAGCTAACTATGGCTACACCTTC.

About this clone: Distinct nucleotide sequences in the sample also encode this CDR3. The CDR3 DNA reads TGTGCCAGCTCACCACGGACAGGGGACGAGCAGTTCTTC. This codes for CASSPRTGDEQFF. This chain connects TRBV18 to TRBJ2-1, with TRBD1 identical over 9 bases. Germline V CDR1 and CDR2: KGHSH, LQKENI. V lost 1 base, J lost 10 bases, and 2 bases stayed unmatched. The CDR3 has 13 amino acids.

The chain links TRBV19 to TRBJ1-3, with 7 bases fitting TRBD1. The trim removed 4 bases at V and 4 bases at J, leaving 7 bases unmatched. The CDR3 runs to 15 residues. CDR1 is LNHDA, CDR2 SQIVND, per germline (reference sequence). The CDR3 spells CASSNGRGRGNTIYF. The CDR3 DNA follows: TGTGCCAGTAGTAACGGCAGGGGGAGAGGAAACACCATATATTTT.

The chain couples TRBV18 to TRBJ2-7; no clear D gene. This CDR3 is 12 amino acids long. Trimming removed 3 bases from V and 6 bases from J, with 9 bases in between. Per the germline V gene, CDR1 is KGHSH and CDR2 is LQKENI. CDR3: CASSPSNSEQYF. The CDR3 DNA reads as TGTGCCAGCTCACCCTCGAATAGCGAGCAGTACTTC.

The chain links TRBV11-1 to TRBJ2-5; tentative D call: TRBD2 (7 bases). Germline V gives CDR1 SGHAT, CDR2 FQDESV (reference sequence). The CDR3 is made up of 13 amino acids. V shed 4 bases and J shed 5 bases, with 11 bases lying between them. Here the CDR3 DNA reads TGTGCCAGCAGCTCAGGGGAGGGGGAGACCCAGTACTTC. Its translation is CASSSGEGETQYF.

The chain combines TRBV2 with TRBJ1-4, with D possibly being TRBD1 (5 bases). Between the trimmed V and J ends, which lost 9 bases and 7 bases, there was a span of 21 bases. The CDR3 spans 15 residues. The germline CDR1 and CDR2 sequences are SNHLY and FYNNEI. CDR3 region: CASFTGRGKSEKLFF. The CDR3, as DNA: TGTGCCAGTTTTACGGGGAGGGGCAAGTCTGAAAAACTGTTTTTT.

V and J are TRBV27 and TRBJ1-6, with D possibly matching TRBD1 (5 bases). Trimming pared 10 bases from V and 7 bases from J, leaving 17 bases between. Germline CDR1 is MNHEY and CDR2 is SMNVEV (reference sequence). The CDR3 spans 14 residues. The CDR3 DNA reads TGTGCCACCGGACACCTTCGGGACAATTCACCCCTCCACTTT. It specifies CATGHLRDNSPLHF.

Of note for this clone: This sample includes further DNA sequences coding for the same CDR3. The chain uses TRBV29-1 and TRBJ1-2; D is ambiguous. CDR1 and CDR2 from the germline V gene are SQVTM and ANQGSEA. This CDR3 comprises 11 residues. V shed 2 bases and J shed 4 bases, with 5 bases lying between them. The CDR3 DNA reads as TGCAGCGTTGAACGGGGCTATGGCTACACCTTC. Translating it yields CSVERGYGYTF.

The genes are TRBV5-8 and TRBJ2-3; D remains ambiguous. CDR1 and CDR2 (germline): SGHTS, YDEGEE. The V gene lost 3 bases and the J gene lost 0 bases, with 8 bases spanning the gap. The CDR3 contains 14 residues. The CDR3 DNA is TGTGCCAGCAGCTCCCTACATAGCACAGATACGCAGTATTTT. Encoded protein: CASSSLHSTDTQYF. The full variable domain, rest sourced from reference TRBV5-8 and TRBJ2-3, is EAGVTQSPTHLIKTRGQQATLRCSPISGHTSVYWYQQALGLGLQFLLWYDEGEERNRGNFPPRFSGRQFPNYSSELNVNALELEDSALYLCASSSLHSTDTQYFGPGTRLTVL.

The genes are TRBV18 and TRBJ1-5, with 9 bases fitting TRBD1. The V segment lost 5 bases and the J segment 3 bases; nucleotides outside the gene matches: 2. The CDR3 spans 14 residues. The germline V gene has CDR1 KGHSH and CDR2 LQKENI. CDR3 sequence reads: CASSGTGFNQPQHF. The CDR3 DNA reads as TGTGCCAGCTCAGGGACAGGGTTCAATCAGCCCCAGCATTTT.

V usage is TRBV19 and J usage is TRBJ1-3, with 9 nucleotides matching TRBD1. The germline CDR1 and CDR2 sequences are LNHDA and SQIVND (reference sequence). There are 14 residues in the CDR3. J gave up 8 bases and V 6 bases, and 8 bases lay outside the gene matches. CDR3: CASSSGTGRHTIYF. DNA of the CDR3: TGTGCCAGTAGCAGCGGGACAGGGCGGCACACCATATATTTT.

The chain recombines TRBV11-3 with TRBJ2-5; the match to TRBD1 covers 10 bases. Germline CDR1 SGHNT, CDR2 YENEEA. The CDR3 extends over 15 amino acids. V shed 5 bases, J shed 4 bases, and the junction held 7 bases outside the gene matches. The CDR3 here is CASSPGQGRGETQYF. CDR3 nucleotide sequence: TGTGCCAGCAGCCCGGGACAGGGGAGGGGAGAGACCCAGTACTTC.

This clone was counted once. This same CDR3 is encoded by further DNA sequences in the sample. The V gene is TRBV18, the J gene TRBJ2-3, with a tentative D call TRBD1 (6 bases). Trimming removed 9 bases at V and 6 bases at J, with 10 bases between. CDR3 length equals 11 residues. Germline CDR1 KGHSH, CDR2 LQKENI. The CDR3 protein is CASSRGDTQYF. DNA for the CDR3: TGTGCCAGTTCAAGGGGGGATACGCAGTATTTT.

The gene calls are TRBV28 and TRBJ2-7, with 7 positions matching TRBD1. The CDR3 consists of 16 residues. V shed 2 bases and J 2 bases; nucleotides not matched to a gene: 9. CDR1 MDHEN and CDR2 SYDVKM come from the germline V gene. The CDR3 DNA reads as TGTGCCAGCAGTTTAGCCGGGACAGCTCGTCCCTACGAGCAGTACTTC. Translation gives CASSLAGTARPYEQYF. Full variable domain (missing parts from reference TRBV28 and TRBJ2-7): DVKVTQSSRYLVKRTGEKVFLECVQDMDHENMFWYRQDPGLGLRLIYFSYDVKMKEKGDIPEGYSVSREKKERFSLILESASTNQTSMYLCASSLAGTARPYEQYFGPGTRLTVT.

This chain joins TRBV7-2 and TRBJ1-3, with no clear D. CDR3 length: 13 amino acids. Between the trimmed V and J ends, which lost 2 bases and 4 bases, there was a span of 6 bases. Per germline, CDR1 SGHTA and CDR2 FQGNSA. CDR3 residues: CASSLFSGNTIYF. The CDR3 coding sequence is TGTGCCAGCAGCTTATTCTCCGGAAACACCATATATTTT.

Remarks on this clone: Distinct nucleotide sequences in the sample also encode this CDR3. This rearrangement joins TRBV29-1 to TRBJ2-7, with D hard to call. This CDR3 is 12 amino acids long. Trimming removed 4 bases at V and 0 bases at J, with 7 bases between. Germline CDR1 SQVTM, CDR2 ANQGSEA. As DNA, the CDR3 is TGCAGCGTTGGTCAGACCTCCTACGAGCAGTACTTC. It translates to CSVGQTSYEQYF.

The chain recombines TRBV7-2 with TRBJ1-5; 9 nucleotides agree with TRBD1. V shed 3 bases, J shed 0 bases, and the junction held 9 bases outside the gene matches. Germline V gives CDR1 SGHTA, CDR2 FQGNSA. CDR3 length: 18 amino acids. The CDR3 bases are TGTGCCAGCAGCTTGGGGACAGGGTGGGACTATAGCAATCAGCCCCAGCATTTT. The encoded protein is CASSLGTGWDYSNQPQHF.